This T cell receptor (beta chain) was found in a study of blood T cells in healthy people across ages. Study findings and constraints: Observed TCR beta diversity per million T cells went down as age went up. This fall followed a roughly linear course with age.

No fewer than 7 million PBMCs went into each sample. The CDR3 has 16 amino acids. V was pared by 3 bases and J by 4 bases, with 9 bases of the junction left unmatched. Germline-derived CDR1 and CDR2 are LNHNV and YYDKDF (reference sequence). A second PCR, run for roughly 6 to 11 cycles, used a sample-barcoded 5' primer plus a J-beta primer mix. Unique molecular identifiers of 12 random nucleotides labeled each cDNA. TCRdb fed the 5' RACE reads into MiXCR, producing one record per CDR3 protein. The table records some 900,000 distinct CDR3 sequences, approximately 49% of them present only once. About this clonotype itself: What it binds is not known.

The V call is TRBV15, the J call TRBJ2-3; TRBD1 matches 8 bases. The receptor's source is a man aged 30 to 39 in good health. Sequencing input: blood. The CDR3 loop is CATSSPLTGGPDTQYF. The DNA of the CDR3 is TGTGCCACCAGCAGCCCTCTTACAGGGGGACCAGATACGCAGTATTTT.